This T cell receptor (beta chain) comes out of a study of T-cell reconstitution after alpha-beta-depleted transplantation in children. Overall study results and limits: Among T cells one year after transplant, newly produced cells accounted for most counts and diversity. Expanded clones from the graft, numbering several hundred, reportedly supplied alpha-beta T cells about two months after transplant.

V lost 0 bases and J 15 bases, leaving 15 bases between the germline ends. The CDR3 is 13 residues long. Germline-derived CDR1 and CDR2 are SGHDN and FVKESK. Unique molecular identifiers were incorporated when the TCRbeta library was constructed. TCRdb passed the PCR reads through MiXCR, listing each CDR3 protein once. This table has over 450,000 distinct CDR3 sequences, 10% appearing once. There are many counts of this clonotype. Its antigen is undetermined. This clonotype originated in a child aged 2 to 10 with inherited bone marrow failure, due to receive a stem cell transplant. The rearrangement links TRBV14 to TRBJ2-1; a possible D gene is TRBD2 (6 bases). The sample consisted of PBMCs, taken before TCRalphabeta/CD19-depleted stem cell transplant. This CDR3 is CASSQDLRDWWFF. The CDR3, as DNA: TGTGCCAGCAGCCAAGATTTGCGGGATTGGTGGTTCTTC.